This TCR beta chain came from a study of blood T cell repertoires in COVID-19 (TCRdb year 2020). At the level of the whole study: The collaborator samples originated in the United States, Italy and Spain and spanned the acute and convalescent phases of COVID-19. The material from the prospective study consisted of cDNA or gDNA derived from T cells, B-cell-depleted T cells, or PBMCs. Subjects who had been exposed to COVID-19, were actively infected with it, or had recovered from it provided the deeply sampled blood TCRbeta repertoires that made up the dataset. The repertoires were released in a freely available public database intended as a resource for research on the immune response to SARS-CoV-2. The samples were drawn from the first 160 participants of the ongoing ImmuneRACE study and from 950 to 1,500 subjects provided by 6 global collaborators. Sample metadata almost always included a de-identified subject ID, COVID-19 status, age in years and sex. Where available, HLA class I and class II types were obtained from metadata supplied by the sample provider rather than from assay-based typing.

Including the terminal cysteine and phenylalanine, the CDR3 comprises 16 residues. CDR3 DNA only is kept here, 48 bases in frame from base 1. Clipping removes 1 base from V and 7 bases from J, with 12 as the unmatched junction base count. CDR1 and CDR2 were assigned from the germline V gene as SGHDT and YYEEEE. TCRbeta CDR3 regions were amplified from genomic DNA by means of the immunoSEQ Assay, a bias-controlled multiplex PCR. From the authors' description of their analysis: The number of nucleated cells in each sample was estimated from the amplification of reference gene primers within the assay. To quantify the absolute abundance of each unique TCRbeta CDR3 rearrangement, sequence reads were collapsed and filtered. For each sample, productive Simpson clonality was calculated by taking the square root of Simpson's diversity index across productive rearrangements. This is the immuneACCESS table as TCRdb keeps it, with only in-frame sequences that have V and J called. A part of the clones is gone; compared with another copy, unresolved V genes explain less than half, and the rest is unexplained. That table is the source of V, J and clone size, and D and trimming were worked out from the DNA. The sample table shows 300,000 to 400,000 clones, and over 75% are seen once. The ten largest clones capture approximately 1% of the sample.

Participants in the prospective study were enrolled through a virtual design, were aged 18 to 89 years, and lived in approximately 25 United States geographic areas. In the prospective study, cohorts were assigned on the basis of participant-reported clinical history obtained from a screening survey and a study questionnaire. In the prospective study, whole blood, serum and a nasopharyngeal or oropharyngeal swab were collected from each participant by mobile phlebotomists. Additional blood draws and questionnaires over a 2-month period could optionally be provided by prospective study participants. Before DNA extraction, blood samples from the prospective study were shipped at room temperature or frozen. As regards this clone: Which antigen it targets is not known. Within one base of it there is no much larger clone, and no base qualities were kept.

Points the paper makes about the study in general: The quantity of clinical and demographic metadata differed by source and by participant and was supplied without curation.

This TCR was sampled from a woman in her twenties or thirties with acute COVID-19. The V and J segments used are TRBV5-6 and TRBJ1-2; TRBD1 matches 8 bases in the middle. The sequencing input was PBMCs or T cells enriched from blood (not recorded which). The CDR3 sequence is CASSLYPTGARGGYTF. The DNA reads TGTGCCAGCAGCTTGTACCCGACAGGGGCTCGGGGTGGCTACACCTTC. The full variable domain, completed from the reference TRBV5-6 and TRBJ1-2 proteins outside the CDR3, reads DAGVTQSPTHLIKTRGQQVTLRCSPKSGHDTVSWYQQALGQGPQFIFQYYEEEERQRGNFPDRFSGHQFPNYSSELNVNALLLGDSALYLCASSLYPTGARGGYTFGSGTRLTVV.